This TCR beta chain was retrieved from a study of cytomegalovirus exposure and HLA in healthy donors. Study-wide background: When just under 400 donors were genotyped, 81% of them were found to fall in the Caucasian-associated ancestry cluster. Whole-study findings and limits: Reported results showed that the classifier diagnosed cytomegalovirus status with high specificity and sensitivity. Researchers catalogued 160 or so TCR beta chains as cytomegalovirus-associated.

The germline V and J ends were trimmed by 0 bases and 8 bases, with 11 bases remaining between them. The CDR3 consists of 13 residues. The germline CDR1 and CDR2 sequences are SGHRS and YFSETQ. In its sample, this clone was seen once. Its target is not known. PCR involved 60 Vbeta and 13 Jbeta primers. In the original workflow: Later, 80 million or so unique TCR beta chains were counted in an analysis, and some 10 million of them were shared. Generated by immunoSEQ multiplex PCR, the TCRdb table keeps only in-frame clones and is missing some. V, J and clone size are taken as reported in that table, and D and trimming were inferred from the DNA itself. In the table there are around 100,000 clones, around three quarters of which are singletons.

This clonotype was obtained from a woman aged 18-30 years in good health and CMV-seropositive. The sample consisted of PBMCs. This chain joins TRBV5-1 and TRBJ1-2, with D possibly being TRBD1 (5 bases). The CDR3 loop reads CASSLGGKGGYTF. In DNA, the CDR3 is TGCGCCAGCAGCTTGGGAGGAAAGGGGGGCTACACCTTC. Full variable domain (rest looked up from reference TRBV5-1 and TRBJ1-2): KAGVTQTPRYLIKTRGQQVTLSCSPISGHRSVSWYQQTPGQGLQFLFEYFSETQRNKGNFPGRFSGRQFSNSRSEMNVSTLELGDSALYLCASSLGGKGGYTFGSGTRLTVV.